Following are 8 T cell receptor beta chains from one sample sequenced in a study of control samples from healthy donors and cancer patients. TCRdb keeps only in-frame clones here, not all; method: immunoSEQ multiplex PCR. There are 100,000 to 150,000 clones in the sample; approximately 90% occur only once, and just over 8.5% lies in the top ten. Material for sequencing was blood. The source of these receptors is a man younger than 35 in good health.

The table lists this clone with a few counts. V gene TRBV4-1 combines with J gene TRBJ1-4, with D unclear. Germline assignment: CDR1 MGHRA and CDR2 YSYEKL. The CDR3 extends over 14 amino acids. Trimming took 1 base from V and 4 from J, leaving 7 bases between them. CDR3: CASSQGTYNEKLFF. The CDR3 coding sequence is TGCGCCAGCAGCCAAGGGACGTATAATGAAAAACTGTTTTTT.

The DNA for the CDR3 is TGTGCCAGCAGCCGGGAGCGGGGGGGCCAAGAGACCCAGTACTTC. As protein: CASSRERGGQETQYF. The chain links TRBV4-2 to TRBJ2-5; 10 bases align to TRBD2. The germline CDR1 and CDR2 sequences are LGHNA and YNFKEQ. The CDR3 runs to 15 residues. After removal of 4 bases from V and 1 base from J, the junction contained 3 bases not matched to a gene.

This clone has only a few counts. This CDR3 is CATSAGRASYNEQFF. As DNA, the CDR3 is TGTGCCACCAGCGCTGGCAGGGCGTCCTACAATGAGCAGTTCTTC. The V and J genes are TRBV24-1 and TRBJ2-1; possible D gene TRBD1, 5 bases. V shed 7 bases and J shed 1 base, with 13 bases lying between them. Germline CDR1 is KGHDR and CDR2 is SFDVKD. CDR3 length equals 15 residues.

The gene calls are TRBV4-2 and TRBJ1-5; TRBD1 matches at 8 bases. Germline V gives CDR1 LGHNA, CDR2 YNFKEQ. With V trimmed by 4 bases and J by 0 bases, 5 bases remained unmatched. The CDR3 extends over 16 amino acids. The DNA of the CDR3 is TGTGCCAGCAGCCCCCGAGGACAGGGTAGCAATCAGCCCCAGCATTTT. This sequence encodes CASSPRGQGSNQPQHF.

The genes are TRBV30 and TRBJ1-6, with a weak D call TRBD1 (6 bases). V was trimmed by 5 bases and J by 2 bases, leaving 19 bases between them. This CDR3 spans 17 amino acids. Germline values: CDR1 GTSNPN, CDR2 SVGIG (reference sequence). The CDR3 spells CAWANTGRSAYNSPLHF. CDR3 DNA: TGTGCCTGGGCCAATACAGGGCGGAGCGCCTATAATTCACCCCTCCACTTT.

The chain employs TRBV6-1 and TRBJ1-6; TRBD1 is a possible D gene (5 bases). This CDR3 is built from 15 residues. With 0 bases removed from V and 3 bases from J, the gap between germline ends came to 6 bases. The germline CDR1 and CDR2 sequences are MNHNS and SASEGT. CDR3 coding DNA: TGTGCCAGCAGTGAAGCAGGGGTCTATAATTCACCCCTCCACTTT. This codes for CASSEAGVYNSPLHF.

This chain connects TRBV5-5 to TRBJ2-1; no clear D. The CDR3 is 15 amino acids. CDR1 and CDR2 from the germline V gene are SGHKS and YYEKEE (reference sequence). V lost 0 bases and J lost 0, with 7 bases in between. The CDR3 DNA sequence: TGTGCCAGCAGCTTGGCGGTGGACTCCTACAATGAGCAGTTCTTC. It encodes CASSLAVDSYNEQFF.

There are a few counts of this clone. The chain employs TRBV19 and TRBJ1-5; 7 bases line up with TRBD1. The germline CDR1 and CDR2 sequences are LNHDA and SQIVND (reference sequence). V lost 10 bases to trimming and J lost 11 bases; unmatched junction nucleotides: 8. CDR3 length equals 11 residues. CDR3 amino acids: CATRGGPAQHF. The CDR3 region has the DNA TGTGCCACCAGGGGGGGTCCAGCCCAGCATTTT. The variable domain in full, completed from reference TRBV19 and TRBJ1-5, reads DGGITQSPKYLFRKEGQNVTLSCEQNLNHDAMYWYRQDPGQGLRLIYYSQIVNDFQKGDIAEGYSVSREKKESFPLTVTSAQKNPTAFYLCATRGGPAQHFGDGTRLSIL.